This TCR beta chain appears in the sequencing data of a study of PD-L1 blockade in urothelial cancer (dated by TCRdb to 2015 to 2018). Notes on the research overall: Every patient began therapy in 2014 and was given atezolizumab 1,200 mg intravenously every 3 weeks. Patients had an ECOG performance status of 0 or 1 and had received between 0 and 3 prior chemotherapy regimens. About nine tenths of the roughly 29 patients were identified as males with urothelial cancer of bladder origin, and a prior smoking history was reported by 18 of 29 patients. Durable clinical benefit meant progression-free survival longer than 6 months, and TCR features were also tested against progression-free and overall survival. In the same patients who had TCR sequencing, pretreatment tumors also underwent whole exome sequencing and RNA sequencing. Blood samples were analyzed at two time points: 3 weeks after treatment start (second dose) and 6 weeks after treatment start. Blood samples gave median yields of approximately 130,000 T cells and 82,636 unique TCRs, along with a median clonality of approximately 0.08. Durable clinical benefit was achieved by nine patients and was not achieved by 20 patients. TCR sequencing covered pretreatment tumor samples and matched, serially collected peripheral blood taken before and after atezolizumab treatment. Pretreatment blood TCR-seq was available for 27 to 30 patients, at least one posttreatment blood collection was obtained for 24 patients, and tumor TCR-seq was available for 24 patients. The study, an exploratory multi-omic analysis, examined somatic, immune and clinical correlates of response to PD-L1 blockade with atezolizumab in urothelial cancer. What the research found in general, with its limitations: Improved progression-free and overall survival was associated with having pretreatment peripheral blood TCR clonality below the median. Greater expansion of tumor-associated TCR clones in peripheral blood 3 weeks after the start of treatment was observed in patients with durable benefit (n ≈ 20, p = 0.022). Because of the small sample size (n ≈ 29) and the many exploratory analyses performed, the results are intended to be regarded as hypothesis-generating.

V loses 4 bases of germline sequence and J loses 0 bases, and the interval between the two ends is 13 bases. CDR1 and CDR2 (LNHDA, SQIVND) derive from the germline V gene (reference sequence). The CDR3 spans 15 residues, from the cysteine through the phenylalanine. Left in the record is the CDR3 DNA by itself, 45 bases read in frame from the first base. To estimate absolute template abundance from read counts, synthetic TCR analog templates were spiked into each PCR. TCRbeta CDR3 regions were amplified from genomic DNA with bias-controlled V and J gene primers using the immunoSEQ assay. Sequencing of rearranged TCRbeta segments was performed at approximately 20X coverage. On the authors' methods: Sequencing errors were corrected by clustering, and CDR3s were annotated against IMGT so that V, D and J genes could be assigned. Only productive TCRbeta rearrangements were used in downstream analyses, excluding out-of-frame or stop-codon sequences. Clonality was calculated as one minus the Shannon entropy normalized by the log of the number of unique productive sequences. Clones differing between time points or between blood and tumor were identified by Fisher's exact test with Benjamini-Hochberg correction at adjusted p below 0.01. The table comes from immuneACCESS by way of TCRdb, which keeps in-frame sequences with V and J called. Part of the clones is missing from these tables; in studies checked, under half for an unresolved V gene and the rest for unknown reasons. V, J and clone size are taken as reported in that table, and D and trimming were inferred from the DNA itself. The sample table records approximately 47,000 clones; roughly 80% of these occur just once. Together, the top ten hold approximately 8.2% of the sample.

A remark on this clone: Its antigen is not yet known. No base quality values were provided; no much bigger clone lies one nucleotide off.

What the time point label conveys for this sample: peripheral blood 6 weeks after treatment start. The cohort included about 29 patients with locally advanced or metastatic urothelial carcinoma who were treated at Memorial Sloan Kettering on a trial protocol. Peripheral blood mononuclear cells were collected pretreatment and during treatment, at between 1 and 8 total time points per patient. The Qiagen DNeasy Blood extraction kit was used to purify genomic DNA from total PBMCs and tumor samples. Collected pretreatment and during treatment, PBMCs were isolated and stored as previously described. The chain was built from TRBV19 and TRBJ2-7; the D gene is possibly TRBD1, with 6 bases matching. Sequencing was performed on PBMCs, taken around atezolizumab (anti-PD-L1) treatment. This TCR was recovered from a man aged 65-85 years with urothelial cancer. Here the CDR3 is given as CASSRGHLSSYEQYF. The DNA reads as follows: TGTGCCAGTAGTAGGGGACACCTGAGCTCCTACGAGCAGTACTTC.